This T cell receptor beta chain comes out of a study of multiple sclerosis patients with progressive multifocal leukoencephalopathy. Findings and limits, study-wide: Preferential TRBV-TRBJ pairings or common gene usage were not detected at PML. Clones expanded at PML were already present before and during natalizumab. Whether JC virus or general immunocompromise explains the findings remained unclear.

In regard to this clone: The antigen remains undetermined.

Here immunoSEQ multiplex PCR was the method, and the copy in TCRdb shows in-frame clones only, minus some. The sample consists of more than 30,000 clones, over 80% of them appearing once. Time point: time of PML onset. Natalizumab-treated patients developed PML between about 15 and 60 months into natalizumab therapy. Between the trimmed V and J ends, which lost 7 bases and 7 bases, there was a span of 20 bases. Germline CDR1 reads MNHNY; CDR2 reads SVGAGI (reference sequence). The CDR3 covers 15 residues. This specimen consisted of PBMCs, obtained from a patient treated with natalizumab. The source is a woman in her thirties or forties with progressive multifocal leukoencephalopathy. This chain joins TRBV6-6 and TRBJ1-5; TRBD1 is a possible D gene (6 bases). This chain's CDR3 is CASIPTGYEGQPQHF. CDR3 DNA: TGTGCCAGCATCCCGACAGGTTACGAAGGGCAGCCCCAGCATTTT.